These 25 T cell receptor beta chains originate from one sample sequenced in a study of T cells in Graves' hyperthyroidism and ophthalmopathy. Amplified regions were TCR beta CDR3 sequences from RNA transcripts. Carried out on the TCR CDR3, a first-round RT-PCR used the HTBI primer set. TCRdb ran MiXCR on the multiplex PCR reads and lists one entry per CDR3 protein. Counted here are approximately 600,000 distinct CDR3 sequences, around 21% occurring once; the ten biggest clones make up around a third. The sequencing sample was made of blood. The receptors were sampled from a man aged 25 to 40 with Graves' ophthalmopathy.

In this sample, this clonotype turned up a few times. The CDR3 region is CASSWTRSNQPQHF. The CDR3 DNA reads TGTGCCAGCAGTTGGACCCGGAGCAATCAGCCCCAGCATTTT. The chain combines TRBV7-2 with TRBJ1-5, with D hard to call. The CDR3 extends over 14 amino acids. Germline V gene sequence: CDR1 SGHTA, CDR2 FQGNSA. Trimming removed 6 bases at V and 1 base at J, with 10 bases between.

The chain couples TRBV25-1 to TRBJ1-4; D not resolved. Germline values: CDR1 MGHDK, CDR2 SYGVNS. The V end was cut by 2 bases, the J end by 4 bases, with 11 bases between. The CDR3 runs to 15 residues. CDR3 DNA: TGTGCCAGCAGTGAAGGGTCAGGCTTTAATGAAAAACTGTTTTTT. It specifies CASSEGSGFNEKLFF.

This chain joins TRBV9 and TRBJ2-1; TRBD2 agrees at 13 bases. This CDR3 has 13 residues. Per germline, CDR1 SGDLS and CDR2 YYNGEE. Losses at the gene ends were 10 bases for V and 6 bases for J; bases not matched to a gene: 4. The CDR3 loop is CAVGTSGTNEQFF. The CDR3 DNA follows: TGTGCCGTCGGGACTAGCGGGACCAATGAGCAGTTCTTC.

The chain combines TRBV14 with TRBJ2-7; maybe TRBD1 (6 bases). Trimming pared 4 bases from V and 8 bases from J, leaving 15 bases between. Germline V gene data show CDR1 as SGHDN and CDR2 as FVKESK. This CDR3 spans 13 amino acids. The CDR3, as DNA: TGTGCCAGCAGCCCCGACAGGTCTGGACAGCAGTACTTC. Translating gives CASSPDRSGQQYF.

V and J are TRBV19 and TRBJ1-1; no clear D gene. CDR1 is LNHDA, CDR2 SQIVND, per germline (reference sequence). The CDR3 contains 12 residues. Between the trimmed V and J ends, which lost 8 bases and 3 bases, there was a span of 10 bases. The CDR3 is CASEGRHTEAFF. CDR3 DNA sequence: TGTGCCAGTGAGGGCAGGCACACTGAAGCTTTCTTT.

This chain connects TRBV7-9 to TRBJ2-1; 9 bases match TRBD2. The germline V gene encodes CDR1 SEHNR and CDR2 FQNEAQ (reference sequence). The CDR3 has 15 residues. V shed 6 bases, J shed 12 bases, and the junction held 15 bases outside the gene matches. DNA for the CDR3: TGTGCCAGCAGTAATACCGGGACTAGCTCTGTTGGGCAGTTCTTC. Amino acids: CASSNTGTSSVGQFF.

This clonotype was counted at least ten times. V is TRBV7-3 and J is TRBJ2-3, with 7 bases that match TRBD2. Trimming removed 5 bases from V and 3 bases from J; junction bases left unmatched: 8. CDR3 length: 15 residues. CDR1 SGHTA and CDR2 FQGTGA come from the germline V gene. CDR3 DNA: TGTGCCAGCAGCGCCGCGGGAGCTTTAACAGATACGCAGTATTTT. The encoded protein is CASSAAGALTDTQYF.

The chain recombines TRBV6-2 or TRBV6-3 with TRBJ1-1; D might be TRBD1 (5 bases). Germline values: CDR1 MNHEY, CDR2 SVGEGT. V lost 2 bases to trimming and J lost 2 bases, with 18 bases between them. There are 17 residues in the CDR3. The CDR3 loop is CASSYRPVADSNTEAFF. CDR3 sequence (DNA): TGTGCCAGCAGTTACCGCCCTGTAGCCGACAGCAACACTGAAGCTTTCTTT.

The sample holds a few counts of this clonotype. The V call is TRBV18, the J call TRBJ2-1; D is ambiguous. The CDR3 is 15 residues long. V lost 4 bases, J lost 2 bases, and 12 bases lay in between. Per germline, CDR1 KGHSH and CDR2 LQKENI. CDR3 bases: TGTGCCAGCTCACGCCCGAACCCTGCCTACAATGAGCAGTTCTTC. Its protein product is CASSRPNPAYNEQFF.

This chain links TRBV6-5 with TRBJ2-5; D remains unclear. Looked up from germline, CDR1 is MNHEY and CDR2 is SVGAGI. The V end was cut by 0 bases, the J end by 2 bases, with 7 bases between. The length of the CDR3 is 14 residues. The CDR3 nucleotides read TGTGCCAGCAGTTACTCAAGGTTTCAAGAGACCCAGTACTTC. This translates into CASSYSRFQETQYF.

In its sample, this clonotype is medium-sized (0.01 to 0.1%). V is TRBV6-1 and J is TRBJ1-1; D is uncertain. The V gene lost 6 bases and the J gene lost 1 base, with 15 bases spanning the gap. The germline V gene encodes CDR1 MNHNS and CDR2 SASEGT. This CDR3 is built from 15 residues. The CDR3 loop is CASRRNAEPNTEAFF. CDR3 nucleotide sequence: TGTGCCAGCAGGAGAAACGCGGAGCCGAACACTGAAGCTTTCTTT.

This clonotype occurred many times. The genes are TRBV18 and TRBJ2-1; 8 positions agree with TRBD1. There are 14 residues in the CDR3. Germline V lookup: CDR1 KGHSH, CDR2 LQKENI. V lost 3 bases and J lost 7; bases outside the gene matches: 5. In nucleotides, the CDR3 is TGTGCCAGCTCACCGGACAGGGAATGGAATGAGCAGTTCTTC. Encoded protein: CASSPDREWNEQFF.

This sequence joins TRBV15 and TRBJ2-1; D remains ambiguous. The CDR3 runs 15 residues. CDR1 is LNHNV, CDR2 YYDKDF, per germline (reference sequence). V dropped 5 bases and J dropped 0 bases, with 11 bases sitting between them. CDR3 nucleotide sequence: TGTGCCACCAGCGGCATCCGCGGCTCCTACAATGAGCAGTTCTTC. This translates into CATSGIRGSYNEQFF.

The chain links TRBV20-1 to TRBJ1-4; 8 bases are shared with TRBD1. CDR3 length: 16 residues. J gave up 4 bases and V 0 bases, and 7 bases lay outside the gene matches. Germline CDR1 is DFQATT and CDR2 is SNEGSKA (reference sequence). CDR3: CSARDNDRGLNEKLFF. As DNA, the CDR3 is TGCAGTGCTAGAGATAATGACAGGGGTCTTAATGAAAAACTGTTTTTT.

This clonotype was seen a single time. The gene calls are TRBV6-1 and TRBJ2-7, with 7 bases fitting TRBD2. With V trimmed by 10 bases and J by 7 bases, 13 bases remained unmatched. Per germline, CDR1 MNHNS and CDR2 SASEGT. This CDR3 is built from 13 residues. The CDR3, as DNA: TGTGCCACTACCCCGGACCCACTAGCGGAGCAGTACTTC. Translated: CATTPDPLAEQYF.

This clonotype has ten or more counts. This rearrangement joins TRBV2 to TRBJ2-3; 7 bases fit TRBD2. Germline CDR1 SNHLY, CDR2 FYNNEI. J gave up 2 bases and V 5 bases, and 10 bases lay outside the gene matches. This CDR3 has 16 residues. CDR3 nucleotide sequence: TGTGCCAGCAGTAAAAGGTCTAGCGGATTCACAGATACGCAGTATTTT. It yields the protein CASSKRSSGFTDTQYF.

This chain connects TRBV12-3 or TRBV12-4 to TRBJ2-7; D tentatively reads TRBD1 or TRBD2 (5 bases each). V dropped 5 bases and J dropped 3 bases, with 14 bases sitting between them. The CDR3 loop spans 14 amino acids. The CDR3 protein is CASSLRDGYYEQYF. CDR3 DNA sequence: TGTGCCAGCAGTCTCCGGGACGGATACTACGAGCAGTACTTC.

This clonotype was seen at least ten times. The chain recombines TRBV28 with TRBJ2-2; the D is unclear. This CDR3 has 20 residues. V lost 1 base, J lost 2 bases, and 23 bases lay in between. CDR1 is MDHEN and CDR2 is SYDVKM in the germline V gene. DNA for the CDR3: TGTGCCAGCAGTTTATTCCCCTCGAGGTCCCTCAGCTCTAACACCGGGGAGCTGTTTTTT. It is translated as CASSLFPSRSLSSNTGELFF.

Note on this clonotype: A much larger clonotype is one base distant, so this may be a read error. The chain has TRBV30 and TRBJ1-2; 8 bases are a match to TRBD1. In germline, CDR1 is GTSNPN, CDR2 SVGIG (reference sequence). This CDR3 is 18 amino acids long. Here the CDR3 DNA reads TGTGCCTGGATAACGCAGCGGGACAGGATTAATTCTAACTATGGCCACACCTTC. Amino acids: CAWITQRDRINSNYGHTF.

This chain uses TRBV9 with TRBJ1-4; 7 positions match TRBD1. Germline CDR1 and CDR2: SGDLS and YYNGEE. There are 15 residues in the CDR3. V lost 3 bases and J lost 8; bases outside the gene matches: 10. The CDR3: CASSEGGQSGEKLFF. In DNA, the CDR3 is TGTGCCAGCAGCGAGGGGGGACAGTCCGGGGAAAAACTGTTTTTT.

This clonotype was recorded many times. The rearrangement uses TRBV7-8 and TRBJ1-2, with D tentatively TRBD1 (6 bases). This CDR3 is built from 14 residues. The ends were cut back, 5 bases at V and 2 bases at J, with 12 bases in the middle. Germline V gives CDR1 SGHVS, CDR2 FQNEAQ. Here the CDR3 DNA reads TGTGCCAGCAGCCCTAGCGACAGGAACTATGGCTACACCTTC. This encodes CASSPSDRNYGYTF.

In this sample, this clonotype turned up a few times. The V and J genes are TRBV12-3 or TRBV12-4 and TRBJ2-7; D gene ambiguous. The CDR3 length is 16 residues. V lost 1 base and J 3 bases, leaving 16 bases between the germline ends. CDR3 amino acids: CASSLGTILGRYEQYF. The CDR3 DNA reads TGTGCCAGCAGTTTAGGGACCATCCTCGGACGCTACGAGCAGTACTTC.

This chain joins TRBV5-6 and TRBJ2-2, with 9 nucleotides matching TRBD2. CDR1 SGHDT and CDR2 YYEEEE come from the germline V gene. V lost 2 bases and J lost 2; bases outside the gene matches: 13. CDR3 size: 19 residues. The CDR3 DNA reads as TGTGCCAGCAGCTTTCCATCGGGTAGCGGGAGTGGTAACACCGGGGAGCTGTTTTTT. The encoded protein is CASSFPSGSGSGNTGELFF.

The rearrangement links TRBV25-1 to TRBJ1-4; a weak D match, TRBD1 (6 bases). In germline, CDR1 is MGHDK, CDR2 SYGVNS. The V end lost 4 bases, the J end lost 4 bases, and 7 bases lay between the germline ends. The CDR3 spans 13 residues. CDR3 amino acids: CASSGRGNEKLFF. In DNA, the CDR3 is TGTGCCAGCAGTGGCAGGGGTAATGAAAAACTGTTTTTT.

This clonotype was counted a single time. The chain joins TRBV6-5 to TRBJ2-7; D is undetermined. CDR3 length: 12 amino acids. The ends were cut back, 4 bases at V and 5 bases at J, with 9 bases in the middle. Germline V gene sequence: CDR1 MNHEY, CDR2 SVGAGI. The CDR3 coding sequence is TGTGCCAGCAGTTGGCCCTCGGACGAGCAGTACTTC. It yields the protein CASSWPSDEQYF.